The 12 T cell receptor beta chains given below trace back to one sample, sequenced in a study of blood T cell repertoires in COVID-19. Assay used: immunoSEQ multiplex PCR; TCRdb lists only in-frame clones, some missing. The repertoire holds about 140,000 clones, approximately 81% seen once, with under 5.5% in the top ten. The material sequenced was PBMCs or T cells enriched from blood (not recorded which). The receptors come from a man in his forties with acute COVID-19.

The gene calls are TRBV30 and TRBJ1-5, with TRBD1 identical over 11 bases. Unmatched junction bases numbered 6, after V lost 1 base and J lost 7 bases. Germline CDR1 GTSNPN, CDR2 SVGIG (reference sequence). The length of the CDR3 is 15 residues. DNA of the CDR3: TGTGCCTGGAGTGACGGGACAGGGGGTGGCCAGCCCCAGCATTTT. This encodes CAWSDGTGGGQPQHF.

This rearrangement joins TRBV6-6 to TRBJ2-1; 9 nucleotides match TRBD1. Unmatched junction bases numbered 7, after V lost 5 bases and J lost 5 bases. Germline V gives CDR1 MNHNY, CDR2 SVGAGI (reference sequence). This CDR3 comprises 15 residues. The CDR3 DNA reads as TGTGCCAGCAGTGACCGACAGGGGGTGGACAATGAGCAGTTCTTC. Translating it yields CASSDRQGVDNEQFF.

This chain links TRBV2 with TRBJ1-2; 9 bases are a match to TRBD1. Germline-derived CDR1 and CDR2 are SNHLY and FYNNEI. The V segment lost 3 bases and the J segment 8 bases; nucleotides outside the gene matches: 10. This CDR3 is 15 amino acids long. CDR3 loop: CASSESYGTGIGYTF. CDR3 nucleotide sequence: TGTGCCAGCAGTGAGAGTTACGGGACAGGGATCGGCTACACCTTC.

The CDR3 sequence: CASRAQGANTEAFF. The CDR3 DNA follows: TGTGCCAGCAGGGCTCAGGGGGCGAACACTGAAGCTTTCTTT. The J gene is TRBJ1-1, the V gene TRBV27; TRBD1 agrees at 8 bases. This CDR3 spans 14 amino acids. Germline V gene lookup returns CDR1 MNHEY and CDR2 SMNVEV (reference sequence). With 6 bases clipped from V and 1 base from J, the junction kept 4 bases outside the gene matches.

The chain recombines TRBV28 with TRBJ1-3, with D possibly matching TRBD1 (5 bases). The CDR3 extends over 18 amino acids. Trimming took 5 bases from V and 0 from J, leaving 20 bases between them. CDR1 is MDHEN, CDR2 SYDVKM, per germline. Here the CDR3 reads CASSMISRDSRSGNTIYF. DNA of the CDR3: TGTGCCAGCAGTATGATATCTCGGGACTCCCGCTCTGGAAACACCATATATTTT. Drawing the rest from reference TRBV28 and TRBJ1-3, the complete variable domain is DVKVTQSSRYLVKRTGEKVFLECVQDMDHENMFWYRQDPGLGLRLIYFSYDVKMKEKGDIPEGYSVSREKKERFSLILESASTNQTSMYLCASSMISRDSRSGNTIYFGEGSWLTVV.

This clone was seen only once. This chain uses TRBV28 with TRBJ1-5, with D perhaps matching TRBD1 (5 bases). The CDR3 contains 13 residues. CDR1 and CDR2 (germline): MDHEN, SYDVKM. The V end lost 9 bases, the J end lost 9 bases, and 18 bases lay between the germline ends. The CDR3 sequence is CASIRAGRTPQHF. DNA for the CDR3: TGTGCCAGTATCAGGGCAGGAAGAACGCCCCAGCATTTT.

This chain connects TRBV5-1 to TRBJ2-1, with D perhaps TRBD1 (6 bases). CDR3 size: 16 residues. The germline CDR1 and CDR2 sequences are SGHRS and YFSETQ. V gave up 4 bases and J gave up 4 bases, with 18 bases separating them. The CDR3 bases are TGCGCCAGCAGCATGAGACAGGAGAACGTTTACAATGAGCAGTTCTTC. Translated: CASSMRQENVYNEQFF.

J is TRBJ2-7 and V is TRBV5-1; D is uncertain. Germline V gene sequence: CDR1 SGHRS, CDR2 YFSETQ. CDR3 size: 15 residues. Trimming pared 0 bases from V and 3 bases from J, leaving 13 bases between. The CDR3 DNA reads TGCGCCAGCAGCTTGGTGCCCAAGCCTGGCTACGAGCAGTACTTC. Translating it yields CASSLVPKPGYEQYF.

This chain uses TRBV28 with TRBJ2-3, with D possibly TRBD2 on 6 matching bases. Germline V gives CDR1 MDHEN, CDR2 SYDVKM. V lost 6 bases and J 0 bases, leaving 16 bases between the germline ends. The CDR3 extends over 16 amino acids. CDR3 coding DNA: TGTGCCAGCAGCAAAGAGGAGGGCACAAGCACAGATACGCAGTATTTT. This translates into CASSKEEGTSTDTQYF. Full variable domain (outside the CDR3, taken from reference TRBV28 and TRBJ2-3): DVKVTQSSRYLVKRTGEKVFLECVQDMDHENMFWYRQDPGLGLRLIYFSYDVKMKEKGDIPEGYSVSREKKERFSLILESASTNQTSMYLCASSKEEGTSTDTQYFGPGTRLTVL.

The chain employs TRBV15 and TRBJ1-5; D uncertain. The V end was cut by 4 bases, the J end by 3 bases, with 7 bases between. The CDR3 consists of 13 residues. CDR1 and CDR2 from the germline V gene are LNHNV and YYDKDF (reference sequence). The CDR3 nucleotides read TGTGCCACCAGCAAACAGAACAATCAGCCCCAGCATTTT. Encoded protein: CATSKQNNQPQHF.

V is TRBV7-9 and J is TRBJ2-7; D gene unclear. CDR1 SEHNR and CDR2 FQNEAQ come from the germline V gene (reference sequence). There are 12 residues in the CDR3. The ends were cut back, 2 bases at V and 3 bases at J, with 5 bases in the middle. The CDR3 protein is CASSLRNYEQYF. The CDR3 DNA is TGTGCCAGCAGCTTACGTAACTACGAGCAGTACTTC.

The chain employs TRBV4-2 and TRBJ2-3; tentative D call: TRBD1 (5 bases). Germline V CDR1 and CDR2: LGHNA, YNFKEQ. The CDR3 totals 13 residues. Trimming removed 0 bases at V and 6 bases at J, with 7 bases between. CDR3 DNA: TGTGCCAGCAGCCAAGATTGGGGCGATACGCAGTATTTT. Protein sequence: CASSQDWGDTQYF.